The 9 T cell receptor beta chains below were found in one sample sequenced in a study of spatial heterogeneity in lung cancer. Time point described: sample taken at primary tumor resection. Whole RNA came from tumor, nontumor lung or frozen PBMC and was sequenced without being sorted. A single record per CDR3 protein comes from TCRdb applying MiXCR to the 5' RACE reads. The table lists tens of thousands of distinct CDR3 sequences, approximately 12% of them singletons. Sequences were derived from PBMCs, sampled at surgery. Receptors originate from a male donor with early-stage non-small cell lung cancer.

This clonotype was found a few times. The CDR3 bases are TGTGCCAGCAGCCACACGACTAGCGGCCGCACTCAGACGCAGTATTTT. Translated: CASSHTTSGRTQTQYF. The chain employs TRBV3-1 and TRBJ2-3, with 9 bases identical to TRBD2. Looked up from germline, CDR1 is LGHDT and CDR2 is YNNKEL (reference sequence). Losses at the gene ends were 3 bases for V and 9 bases for J; bases not matched to a gene: 13. The CDR3 is 16 amino acids.

The V gene is TRBV20-1, the J gene TRBJ2-4, with 7 nucleotides matching TRBD2. Germline loops: CDR1 DFQATT, CDR2 SNEGSKA (reference sequence). The J segment lost 0 bases and the V segment lost 0 bases, leaving 5 bases of the junction unmatched. The CDR3 spans 16 residues. The CDR3 coding sequence is TGCAGTGCTAGAGATCGTGGGACTACAGCCAAAAACATTCAGTACTTC. Its protein product is CSARDRGTTAKNIQYF.

The gene calls are TRBV20-1 and TRBJ1-5; 9 bases fit TRBD1. V was pared by 3 bases and J by 5 bases, with 5 bases of the junction left unmatched. The CDR3 totals 14 residues. CDR1 is DFQATT and CDR2 is SNEGSKA in the germline V gene (reference sequence). The CDR3 sequence: CSARGTGSDQPQHF. CDR3 sequence (DNA): TGCAGTGCTAGGGGGACAGGGTCTGATCAGCCCCAGCATTTT.

A few counts support this clonotype. The rearrangement joins TRBV9 to TRBJ1-1; possible D gene TRBD1, 6 bases. The CDR3 is 14 residues long. Germline V gene lookup returns CDR1 SGDLS and CDR2 YYNGEE. Trimming cost V 3 bases and J 0 bases, with 9 bases left between them. The CDR3 protein is CASSGGALNTEAFF. CDR3 in DNA: TGTGCCAGCAGCGGGGGGGCGTTGAACACTGAAGCTTTCTTT.

This clonotype was picked up a small number of times. The chain links TRBV12-3 or TRBV12-4 to TRBJ1-1; tentative D call: TRBD1 (6 bases). Trimming pared 6 bases from V and 3 bases from J, leaving 14 bases between. The CDR3 is made up of 14 amino acids. The CDR3 DNA reads as TGTGCCAGCAGACTAGCAGGGGAGTACACTGAAGCTTTCTTT. It codes for CASRLAGEYTEAFF.

The chain has TRBV6-2 or TRBV6-3 and TRBJ1-5; 9 bases match TRBD1. The V and J ends lost 4 bases and 3 bases, in that order; junction bases with no gene match: 4. The CDR3 extends over 15 amino acids. Germline V CDR1 and CDR2: MNHEY, SVGEGT. The CDR3 nucleotides are TGTGCCAGCAGTTTGGACAGGGGAATCAATCAGCCCCAGCATTTT. Its translation: CASSLDRGINQPQHF.

This clonotype turned up a few times. The gene calls are TRBV9 and TRBJ1-1; D is undetermined. V was clipped by 0 bases and J by 0 bases, with 6 bases between them. Germline CDR1 reads SGDLS; CDR2 reads YYNGEE. This CDR3 has 14 residues. This CDR3 reads CASSVASMNTEAFF. In nucleotides, the CDR3 is TGTGCCAGCAGCGTAGCTAGCATGAACACTGAAGCTTTCTTT.

This clonotype was detected many times. This rearrangement joins TRBV2 to TRBJ2-7, with 9 bases fitting TRBD1. Germline CDR1 is SNHLY and CDR2 is FYNNEI. The junction had 7 bases not matched to a gene; V was cut back by 7 bases and J by 3 bases. There are 14 residues in the CDR3. CDR3 loop: CASTGQGSIYEQYF. Written as DNA, the CDR3 is TGTGCCAGCACCGGACAGGGGTCAATCTACGAGCAGTACTTC.

This sequence joins TRBV11-3 and TRBJ2-1, with D possibly being TRBD1 or TRBD2 (6 bases each). This CDR3 spans 15 amino acids. The germline V gene encodes CDR1 SGHNT and CDR2 YENEEA. The V end was cut by 3 bases, the J end by 0 bases, with 9 bases between. The CDR3 coding sequence is TGTGCCAGCAGCTTCGGAGGGGGCTCCTACAATGAGCAGTTCTTC. Its translation is CASSFGGGSYNEQFF. Complete variable domain (other parts from reference TRBV11-3 and TRBJ2-1): EAGVVQSPRYKIIEKKQPVAFWCNPISGHNTLYWYLQNLGQGPELLIRYENEEAVDDSQLPKDRFSAERLKGVDSTLKIQPAELGDSAVYLCASSFGGGSYNEQFFGPGTRLTVL.